Below, 14 T cell receptor beta chains from the same sample are listed, as sequenced in a study of cytomegalovirus exposure and HLA in healthy donors. 13 Jbeta primers and 60 Vbeta primers were used for the PCR. Profiled with immunoSEQ multiplex PCR; TCRdb holds only in-frame clones, not every one. Of around 67,000 clones listed, less than 70% are singletons. Sequencing was carried out using PBMCs. These TCRs come from a woman between 50 and 59 years old in good health and CMV-seronegative.

The chain employs TRBV6-6 and TRBJ1-5; perhaps TRBD1 as D (6 bases). Trimming removed 4 bases from V and 1 base from J, with 14 bases in between. Germline assignment: CDR1 MNHNY and CDR2 SVGAGI (reference sequence). The CDR3 covers 16 residues. The CDR3 reads CASSFKGQMSNQPQHF. The CDR3 bases are TGTGCCAGCAGTTTCAAAGGACAGATGAGCAATCAGCCCCAGCATTTT.

The gene calls are TRBV9 and TRBJ2-1; 8 positions agree with TRBD2. The CDR3 is 16 amino acids. V trimming: 4 bases; J trimming: 6 bases; junction bases outside the gene matches: 12. The germline gives CDR1 SGDLS, CDR2 YYNGEE. Here the CDR3 reads CASSTYLGLAPNEQFF. The DNA of the CDR3 is TGTGCCAGCAGCACTTACCTAGGACTAGCCCCCAATGAGCAGTTCTTC.

The table lists this clone with a few counts. The chain joins TRBV28 to TRBJ1-5; 7 bases match TRBD1. CDR1 MDHEN and CDR2 SYDVKM come from the germline V gene. The CDR3 is 13 residues long. J lost 6 bases, V lost 3 bases, and 2 bases had no gene match. This CDR3 reads CASSFRTGQPQHF. The CDR3 nucleotides read TGTGCCAGCAGTTTTCGGACAGGTCAGCCCCAGCATTTT.

V is TRBV5-6 and J is TRBJ2-3, with D perhaps matching TRBD1 (6 bases). Trimming took off 3 bases at V and 1 base at J, with 15 bases between the two ends. CDR1 and CDR2 from the germline V gene are SGHDT and YYEEEE. The CDR3 has 16 residues. This CDR3 is CASSWQGIVGTDTQYF. DNA of the CDR3: TGTGCCAGCAGCTGGCAGGGGATTGTAGGCACAGATACGCAGTATTTT.

This sequence joins TRBV5-4 and TRBJ2-5; tentative D call: TRBD2 (5 bases). Trimming removed 0 bases from V and 2 bases from J, with 8 bases in between. The V gene's germline CDR1 is SGHNT and CDR2 YYREEE (reference sequence). The CDR3 runs to 14 residues. The CDR3 is CASSLATRQETQYF. CDR3 DNA sequence: TGTGCCAGCAGCTTGGCTACTAGACAAGAGACCCAGTACTTC.

This rearrangement joins TRBV18 to TRBJ1-5; 9 bases align to TRBD1. The CDR3 covers 16 residues. The V and J ends lost 3 bases and 4 bases, in that order; junction bases with no gene match: 7. Germline V gene data show CDR1 as KGHSH and CDR2 as LQKENI. The CDR3 DNA sequence: TGTGCCAGCTCACCCACCGGAGGACAGGGGAATCAGCCCCAGCATTTT. It is translated as CASSPTGGQGNQPQHF.

The chain links TRBV7-2 to TRBJ1-1; 7 nucleotides line up with TRBD1. The CDR3 totals 14 residues. After removal of 8 bases from V and 1 base from J, the junction contained 7 bases not matched to a gene. Per germline, CDR1 SGHTA and CDR2 FQGNSA. Here the CDR3 DNA reads TGTGCCAGCCGCCCGAACAGGGGGAACACTGAAGCTTTCTTT. This sequence encodes CASRPNRGNTEAFF. Full variable domain (remainder filled in from reference TRBV7-2 and TRBJ1-1): GAGVSQSPSNKVTEKGKDVELRCDPISGHTALYWYRQSLGQGLEFLIYFQGNSAPDKSGLPSDRFSAERTGGSVSTLTIQRTQQEDSAVYLCASRPNRGNTEAFFGQGTRLTVV.

This clone was seen a handful of times. The chain links TRBV28 to TRBJ2-7; no definite D call. The CDR3 covers 14 residues. V lost 5 bases and J 2 bases, leaving 13 bases between the germline ends. Germline CDR1 reads MDHEN; CDR2 reads SYDVKM. The DNA for the CDR3 is TGTGCCAGCAGTCCCCCGGCGGATCCCTACGAGCAGTACTTC. It codes for CASSPPADPYEQYF.

V is TRBV28 and J is TRBJ1-2; D perhaps matches TRBD1 (6 bases). This CDR3 spans 19 amino acids. V was cut by 6 bases and J by 3 bases, with 29 bases left in between. Germline CDR1 MDHEN, CDR2 SYDVKM. CDR3 loop: CASSPSPTGPLRLYYGYTF. Here the CDR3 DNA reads TGTGCCAGCAGCCCATCTCCAACAGGGCCCCTCCGGTTGTACTATGGCTACACCTTC.

CDR3 protein: CASSTSAANTGELFF. The CDR3 DNA is TGCGCCAGCAGCACTAGCGCCGCGAACACCGGGGAGCTGTTTTTT. This chain links TRBV4-3 with TRBJ2-2, with 7 bases matching TRBD2. Germline CDR1 is LGHNA and CDR2 is YSLEER. CDR3 length equals 15 residues. J lost 0 bases, V lost 5 bases, and 3 bases had no gene match.

This chain uses TRBV6-6 with TRBJ1-1, with D possibly matching TRBD1 (5 bases). The CDR3 length is 14 residues. The germline V and J ends were trimmed by 7 bases and 1 base, with 13 bases remaining between them. Germline lookup yields CDR1 MNHNY and CDR2 SVGAGI (reference sequence). CDR3 loop: CASIYSGANTEAFF. In nucleotides, the CDR3 is TGTGCCAGCATCTACAGTGGGGCGAACACTGAAGCTTTCTTT.

A few counts support this clone. The chain combines TRBV4-2 with TRBJ2-1; 7 bases are a match to TRBD2. CDR3 length: 17 residues. Per the germline V gene, CDR1 is LGHNA and CDR2 is YNFKEQ. With V trimmed by 0 bases and J by 4 bases, 9 bases remained unmatched. CDR3 in amino acids: CASSQDAMTSRYNEQFF. In nucleotides, the CDR3 is TGTGCCAGCAGCCAAGATGCCATGACTAGCAGATACAATGAGCAGTTCTTC.

The chain is built from TRBV5-1 and TRBJ1-4; weak D call: TRBD1 (6 bases). Trimming left V 5 bases short and J 3 bases short, with 14 bases between. The CDR3 sequence is 15 residues long. CDR1 SGHRS and CDR2 YFSETQ come from the germline V gene. The DNA for the CDR3 is TGCGCCAGCAGAAAACAGGGTACGGCTAATGAAAAACTGTTTTTT. Translation: CASRKQGTANEKLFF. Based on the CDR3 plus reference TRBV5-1 and TRBJ1-4, the full variable domain is KAGVTQTPRYLIKTRGQQVTLSCSPISGHRSVSWYQQTPGQGLQFLFEYFSETQRNKGNFPGRFSGRQFSNSRSEMNVSTLELGDSALYLCASRKQGTANEKLFFGSGTQLSVL.

This rearrangement joins TRBV6-5 to TRBJ1-2; D might be TRBD1 (6 bases). The germline V gene encodes CDR1 MNHEY and CDR2 SVGAGI. The ends were cut back, 2 bases at V and 8 bases at J, with 21 bases in the middle. The CDR3 is 16 residues long. CDR3 nucleotides: TGTGCCAGCAGTTACCTTGGGCAGGGGAGAGCGTGGGGCTACACCTTC. This encodes CASSYLGQGRAWGYTF.